This is a list of T cell receptor beta chains from one sample in a study of cytomegalovirus exposure and HLA in healthy donors. TCRdb's table, derived via immunoSEQ multiplex PCR, lists solely in-frame clones and lacks some. The table has around 91,000 clones, 80% to 95% seen once. Input material: PBMCs. The receptors here all came from a woman younger than 45 in good health and CMV-seropositive. Each CDR3 is given with its conserved first and last residue. The D gene is left open where the match is weak. A clone size is listed for some rows: how often the clone was seen (once, few, many), or a class if it is expanded.

CDR3 DNA: TGTGCCAGCCTAGGGAGAACTGAAGCTTTCTTT; CDR3 protein: CASLGRTEAFF; J gene: TRBJ1-1; V gene: TRBV28; D gene: .; clone size: .
CDR3 DNA: TGTGCCAGCAGTTTATCCGCCCCGTACGGGACTAGCGATGCATACGAGCAGTACTTC; CDR3 protein: CASSLSAPYGTSDAYEQYF; J gene: TRBJ2-7; V gene: TRBV27; D gene: TRBD2; clone size: .
CDR3 DNA: TGTGCCAGCAGCCAAGGAAGTGGGCTAGCGGCTACCCAAGAGACCCAGTACTTC; CDR3 protein: CASSQGSGLAATQETQYF; J gene: TRBJ2-5; V gene: TRBV14; D gene: TRBD2; clone size: .
CDR3 DNA: TGTGCCAGCTCCCAACAATCGGGACTAGCGGCCTACAATGAGCAGTTCTTC; CDR3 protein: CASSQQSGLAAYNEQFF; J gene: TRBJ2-1; V gene: TRBV18; D gene: TRBD2; clone size: few
CDR3 DNA: TGTGCCAGCAGCCTGGGACTAGCGGGAGCCTACGAGCAGTACTTC; CDR3 protein: CASSLGLAGAYEQYF; J gene: TRBJ2-7; V gene: TRBV5-5; D gene: TRBD2; clone size: .
CDR3 DNA: TGTGCCAGCAGCTTAGTACCAGGTCCGGAAAAACTGTTTTTT; CDR3 protein: CASSLVPGPEKLFF; J gene: TRBJ1-4; V gene: TRBV7-8; D gene: .; clone size: once
CDR3 DNA: TGTGCCAGCAGCCAAGACCGGGAAAATCAAGCTTTCTTT; CDR3 protein: CASSQDRENQAFF; J gene: TRBJ1-1; V gene: TRBV7-9; D gene: .; clone size: .
CDR3 DNA: TGTGCCAGCAGCGTAGGGAGCGGGAGGAACGACGGGGAGCTGTTTTTT; CDR3 protein: CASSVGSGRNDGELFF; J gene: TRBJ2-2; V gene: TRBV9; D gene: TRBD2; clone size: .
CDR3 DNA: TGTGCCAGCAGCTTGGTAGGACAGGGGATTGAAGCTTTCTTT; CDR3 protein: CASSLVGQGIEAFF; J gene: TRBJ1-1; V gene: TRBV5-6; D gene: TRBD1; clone size: .
CDR3 DNA: TGTGCCAGCAGTTTATTTGGGAGCTCGAACACTGAAGCTTTCTTT; CDR3 protein: CASSLFGSSNTEAFF; J gene: TRBJ1-1; V gene: TRBV27; D gene: .; clone size: once
CDR3 DNA: TGTGCCAGCAGCTTGGATACCGGGACAGGGTCCTACGAGCAGTACTTC; CDR3 protein: CASSLDTGTGSYEQYF; J gene: TRBJ2-7; V gene: TRBV5-6; D gene: TRBD1; clone size: once
CDR3 DNA: TGTGCCAGCAGCCCCGGGACTAGCACTAGCACAGATACGCAGTATTTT; CDR3 protein: CASSPGTSTSTDTQYF; J gene: TRBJ2-3; V gene: TRBV7-7; D gene: TRBD2; clone size: .
CDR3 DNA: TGTGCTTCAGGAGGGGCCTCCTACGAGCAGTACTTC; CDR3 protein: CASGGASYEQYF; J gene: TRBJ2-7; V gene: TRBV6-4; D gene: .; clone size: .
CDR3 DNA: TGTGCCAGCAGTGAAGTCGGCGGGAGGAGAGACGAGCAGTACTTC; CDR3 protein: CASSEVGGRRDEQYF; J gene: TRBJ2-7; V gene: TRBV6-1; D gene: TRBD2; clone size: .
CDR3 DNA: TGTGCCAGCAGCTCTGGACAGGGTGGTTTGCAGCCCCAGCATTTT; CDR3 protein: CASSSGQGGLQPQHF; J gene: TRBJ1-5; V gene: TRBV7-2; D gene: TRBD1; clone size: .
CDR3 DNA: TGCGCCAGCGGACCGGACAGGGTCTATGGCTACACCTTC; CDR3 protein: CASGPDRVYGYTF; J gene: TRBJ1-2; V gene: TRBV5-1; D gene: TRBD1; clone size: few
CDR3 DNA: TGTGCCAGCTCACCACCGGGTGGAAGTTCCAGGTCAGAGACCCAGTACTTC; CDR3 protein: CASSPPGGSSRSETQYF; J gene: TRBJ2-5; V gene: TRBV18; D gene: .; clone size: .
CDR3 DNA: TGCGCCAGCAGTGAGGACAGAAACACTGAAGCTTTCTTT; CDR3 protein: CASSEDRNTEAFF; J gene: TRBJ1-1; V gene: TRBV10-2; D gene: .; clone size: .
CDR3 DNA: TGTGCCAGCAGCTTAGCGACCGGGACTAGCAATGAGCAGTTCTTC; CDR3 protein: CASSLATGTSNEQFF; J gene: TRBJ2-1; V gene: TRBV7-6; D gene: TRBD2; clone size: .
CDR3 DNA: TGTGCCACTTCCAGGGACAACATCTACGAGCAGTACTTC; CDR3 protein: CATSRDNIYEQYF; J gene: TRBJ2-7; V gene: TRBV10-3; D gene: .; clone size: .
CDR3 DNA: TGTGCCAGCAGCTCCGAGACAGCATTCGGCTACGAGCAGTACTTC; CDR3 protein: CASSSETAFGYEQYF; J gene: TRBJ2-7; V gene: TRBV7-6; D gene: .; clone size: once
CDR3 DNA: TGTGCCAGCAGTTTAATAGCGGGAAGAGAGGGGGAGCTGTTTTTT; CDR3 protein: CASSLIAGREGELFF; J gene: TRBJ2-2; V gene: TRBV27; D gene: TRBD2; clone size: .
CDR3 DNA: TGTGCCTGGGTACCACAGGGGGCACTAGCGGGGGGACGAATGAACACTGAAGCTTTCTTT; CDR3 protein: CAWVPQGALAGGRMNTEAFF; J gene: TRBJ1-1; V gene: TRBV30; D gene: TRBD1; clone size: .
CDR3 DNA: TGCGCCAGCAGCTCGGACAGGGGGAACACAGATACGCAGTATTTT; CDR3 protein: CASSSDRGNTDTQYF; J gene: TRBJ2-3; V gene: TRBV5-1; D gene: TRBD1; clone size: .
CDR3 DNA: TGTGCCACCGCTTCGTTTCCACAGGGAGAGGGGAGCTACACCTTC; CDR3 protein: CATASFPQGEGSYTF; J gene: TRBJ1-2; V gene: TRBV28; D gene: .; clone size: .
CDR3 DNA: TGTGCCAGTAGTGCTTTATGGGCAATAGGCAATCAGCCCCAGCATTTT; CDR3 protein: CASSALWAIGNQPQHF; J gene: TRBJ1-5; V gene: TRBV19; D gene: .; clone size: .
CDR3 DNA: TGCGCCAGCAGCCACCGTATGTATACCGGGGAGCTGTTTTTT; CDR3 protein: CASSHRMYTGELFF; J gene: TRBJ2-2; V gene: TRBV4-3; D gene: .; clone size: .
CDR3 DNA: TGTGCCAGCTCACCCAGACAGGGTTGGGAGACCCAGTACTTC; CDR3 protein: CASSPRQGWETQYF; J gene: TRBJ2-5; V gene: TRBV18; D gene: TRBD1; clone size: .
CDR3 DNA: TGTGCCACGGGGACAGGGCCGGCTAATGAAAAACTGTTTTTT; CDR3 protein: CATGTGPANEKLFF; J gene: TRBJ1-4; V gene: TRBV7-2; D gene: TRBD1; clone size: .